The T cell receptor (beta chain) described here comes from a study of cytomegalovirus exposure and HLA in healthy donors. Overall study results and limits: Data from an earlier analysis indicated that most TCR beta V segments were productive either about 87% or about 30% of the time.

Primers for the PCR totalled 60 Vbeta and 13 Jbeta. Using immunoSEQ multiplex PCR, the repertoire was profiled, and TCRdb retains in-frame clones only, with some absent. The sample has approximately 160,000 clones; 70% to 90% are singletons. J lost 5 bases, V lost 5 bases, and 5 bases had no gene match. The CDR3 is made up of 14 amino acids. Germline V gene sequence: CDR1 MNHNS, CDR2 SASEGT. A remark on this clone: What it binds is not known.

This sequence originates from a woman younger than 35 in good health and CMV-seronegative. Sequenced: PBMCs. The V gene is TRBV6-1, the J gene TRBJ1-5, with TRBD1 matching 8 bases. CDR3 sequence (DNA): TGTGCCAGCAGTTCGACAGGGGTGGATCAGCCCCAGCATTTT. Amino acids: CASSSTGVDQPQHF.